One TCR beta chain is described in this entry. The sample originates from a study of blood T cell repertoires in COVID-19. Whole-study context: T cells, B-cell-depleted T cells, or PBMCs provided the cDNA or gDNA that served as material.

V was clipped by 4 bases and J by 0 bases, with 12 bases between them. Germline CDR1 reads MGHDK; CDR2 reads SYGVNS. There are 15 residues in the CDR3. As handled by the study authors: The assay estimated nucleated cells by amplifying reference gene primers. The data were produced by immunoSEQ multiplex PCR, yet TCRdb's version contains in-frame clones alone and is incomplete. V, J and clone size are those of that table, while D and trimming were read from the DNA. The profile shows approximately 150,000 clones, around nine tenths of them singletons. The gene calls are TRBV25-1 and TRBJ2-5; no reliable D call. The sample comprised peripheral blood. This clonotype was sampled from a woman between 50 and 59 years old with active or convalescent COVID-19. The CDR3 nucleotides read TGTGCCAGCAGTGGGAGACTGGCGTACCAAGAGACCCAGTACTTC. This sequence encodes CASSGRLAYQETQYF.